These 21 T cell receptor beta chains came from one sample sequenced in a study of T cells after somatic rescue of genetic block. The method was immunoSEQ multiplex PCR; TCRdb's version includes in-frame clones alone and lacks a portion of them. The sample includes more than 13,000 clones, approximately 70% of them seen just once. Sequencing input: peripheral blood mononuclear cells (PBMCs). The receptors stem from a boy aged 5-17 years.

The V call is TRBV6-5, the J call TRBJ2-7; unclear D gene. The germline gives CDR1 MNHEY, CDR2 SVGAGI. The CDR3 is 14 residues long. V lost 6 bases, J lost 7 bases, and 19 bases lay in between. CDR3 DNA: TGTGCCAGCAGCTCGAGGACGGTTTTGAGGGAGCAGTACTTC. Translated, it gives CASSSRTVLREQYF.

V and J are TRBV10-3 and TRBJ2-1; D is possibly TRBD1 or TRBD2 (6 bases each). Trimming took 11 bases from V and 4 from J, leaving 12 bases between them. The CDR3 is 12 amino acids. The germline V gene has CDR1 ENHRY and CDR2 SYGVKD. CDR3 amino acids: CASKGGYNEQFF. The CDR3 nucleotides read TGTGCCTCCAAAGGGGGGTACAATGAGCAGTTCTTC.

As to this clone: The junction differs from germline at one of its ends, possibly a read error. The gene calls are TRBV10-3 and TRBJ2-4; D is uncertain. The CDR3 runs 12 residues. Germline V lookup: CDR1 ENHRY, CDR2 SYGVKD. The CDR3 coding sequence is TGTGCCAGCAGTGAAGCCGCTGCCCCTCAGTACTTC. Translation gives CASSEAAAPQYF.

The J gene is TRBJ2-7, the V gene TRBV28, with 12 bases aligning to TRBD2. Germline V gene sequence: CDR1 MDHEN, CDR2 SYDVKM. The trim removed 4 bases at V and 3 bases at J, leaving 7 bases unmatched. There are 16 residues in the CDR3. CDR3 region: CASSSPLAGGIYEQYF. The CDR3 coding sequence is TGTGCCAGCAGTTCCCCACTAGCGGGAGGTATCTACGAGCAGTACTTC.

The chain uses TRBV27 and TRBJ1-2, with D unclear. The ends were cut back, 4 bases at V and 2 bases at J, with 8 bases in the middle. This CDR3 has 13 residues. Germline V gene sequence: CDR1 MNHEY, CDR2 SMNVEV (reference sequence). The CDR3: CASSYAGNYGYTF. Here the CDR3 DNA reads TGTGCCAGCAGTTACGCGGGGAACTATGGCTACACCTTC.

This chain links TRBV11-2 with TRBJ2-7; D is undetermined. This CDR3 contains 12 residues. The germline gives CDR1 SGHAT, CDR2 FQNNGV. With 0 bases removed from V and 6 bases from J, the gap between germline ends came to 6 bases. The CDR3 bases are TGTGCCAGCAGCTTAGATAGGTCCGAGCAGTACTTC. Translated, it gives CASSLDRSEQYF. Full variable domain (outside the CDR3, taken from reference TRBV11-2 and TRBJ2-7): EAGVAQSPRYKIIEKRQSVAFWCNPISGHATLYWYQQILGQGPKLLIQFQNNGVVDDSQLPKDRFSAERLKGVDSTLKIQPAKLEDSAVYLCASSLDRSEQYFGPGTRLTVT.

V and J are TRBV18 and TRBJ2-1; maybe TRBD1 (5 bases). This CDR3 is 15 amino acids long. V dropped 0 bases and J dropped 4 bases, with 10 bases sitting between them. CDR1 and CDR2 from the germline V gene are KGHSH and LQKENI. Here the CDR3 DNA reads TGTGCCAGCTCACCACCGGCTAGGGGTTACAATGAGCAGTTCTTC. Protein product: CASSPPARGYNEQFF.

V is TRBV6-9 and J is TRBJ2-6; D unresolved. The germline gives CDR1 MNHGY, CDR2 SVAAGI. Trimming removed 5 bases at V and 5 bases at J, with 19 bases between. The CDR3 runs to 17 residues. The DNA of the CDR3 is TGTGCCAGCAGTAGGATTTTACGACAAAGTCGGGCCAACGTCCTGACTTTC. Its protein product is CASSRILRQSRANVLTF.

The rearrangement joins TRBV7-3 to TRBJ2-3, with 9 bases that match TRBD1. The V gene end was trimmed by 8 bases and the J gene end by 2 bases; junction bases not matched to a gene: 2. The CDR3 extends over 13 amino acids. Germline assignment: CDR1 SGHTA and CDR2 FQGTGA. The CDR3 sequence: CASGQGPTDTQYF. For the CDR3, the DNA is TGTGCCAGCGGACAGGGGCCCACAGATACGCAGTATTTT.

The CDR3 sequence is CATRTSGSSYEQYF. The CDR3, as DNA: TGTGCCACCCGGACTAGCGGGAGCTCCTACGAGCAGTACTTC. The rearrangement uses TRBV10-3 and TRBJ2-7, with 13 positions matching TRBD2. Germline values: CDR1 ENHRY, CDR2 SYGVKD. V lost 10 bases and J lost 0; bases outside the gene matches: 3. The CDR3 has 14 residues.

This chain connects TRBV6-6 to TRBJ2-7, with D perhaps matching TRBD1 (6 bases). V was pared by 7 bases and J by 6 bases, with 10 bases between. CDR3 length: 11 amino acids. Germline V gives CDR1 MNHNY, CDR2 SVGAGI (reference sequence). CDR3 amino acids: CASKQGREQYF. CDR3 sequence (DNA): TGTGCCAGCAAACAGGGTCGCGAGCAGTACTTC.

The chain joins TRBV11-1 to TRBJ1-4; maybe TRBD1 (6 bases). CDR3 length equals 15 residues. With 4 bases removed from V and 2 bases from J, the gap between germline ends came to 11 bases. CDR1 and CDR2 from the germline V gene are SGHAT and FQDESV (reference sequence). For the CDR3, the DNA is TGTGCCAGCAGCTACCGGACAGCCACTAATGAAAAACTGTTTTTT. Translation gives CASSYRTATNEKLFF.

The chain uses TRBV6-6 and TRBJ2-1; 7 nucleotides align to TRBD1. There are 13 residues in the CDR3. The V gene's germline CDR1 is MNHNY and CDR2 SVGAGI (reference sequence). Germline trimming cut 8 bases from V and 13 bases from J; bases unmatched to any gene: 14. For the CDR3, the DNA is TGTGCCAGCTTTAGGACAGGCTCTAGGGACCAGTTCTTC. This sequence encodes CASFRTGSRDQFF.

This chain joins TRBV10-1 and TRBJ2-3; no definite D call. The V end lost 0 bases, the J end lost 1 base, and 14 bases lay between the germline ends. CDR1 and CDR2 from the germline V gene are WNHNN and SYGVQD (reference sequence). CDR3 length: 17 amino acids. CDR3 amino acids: CASSESKSSSGTDTQYF. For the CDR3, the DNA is TGCGCCAGCAGTGAGTCGAAATCCTCCAGCGGCACAGATACGCAGTATTTT.

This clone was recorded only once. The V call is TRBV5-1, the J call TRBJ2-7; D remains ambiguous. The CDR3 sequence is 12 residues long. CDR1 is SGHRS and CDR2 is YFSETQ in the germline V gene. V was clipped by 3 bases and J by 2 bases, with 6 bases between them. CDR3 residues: CASSSKPYEQYF. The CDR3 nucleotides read TGCGCCAGCAGCTCCAAACCCTACGAGCAGTACTTC.

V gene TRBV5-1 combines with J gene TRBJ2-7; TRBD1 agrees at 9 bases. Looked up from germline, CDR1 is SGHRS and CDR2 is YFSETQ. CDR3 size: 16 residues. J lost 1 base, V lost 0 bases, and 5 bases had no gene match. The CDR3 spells CASSLARDRASYEQYF. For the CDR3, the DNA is TGCGCCAGCAGCTTGGCCCGGGACAGGGCTTCCTACGAGCAGTACTTC.

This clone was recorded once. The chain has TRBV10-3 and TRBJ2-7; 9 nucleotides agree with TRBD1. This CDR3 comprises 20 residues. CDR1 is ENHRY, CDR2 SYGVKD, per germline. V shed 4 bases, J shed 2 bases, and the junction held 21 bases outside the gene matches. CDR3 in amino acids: CAISGKVVPGQGTGTYEQYF. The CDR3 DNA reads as TGTGCCATCAGTGGAAAGGTAGTCCCGGGACAGGGAACGGGGACCTACGAGCAGTACTTC.

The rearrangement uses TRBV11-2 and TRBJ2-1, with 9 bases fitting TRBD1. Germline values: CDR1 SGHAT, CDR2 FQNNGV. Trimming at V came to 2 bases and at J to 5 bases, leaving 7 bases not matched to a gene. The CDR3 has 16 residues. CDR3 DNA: TGTGCCAGCAGCTTATATTGGGACAGGGCCCACAATGAGCAGTTCTTC. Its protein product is CASSLYWDRAHNEQFF.

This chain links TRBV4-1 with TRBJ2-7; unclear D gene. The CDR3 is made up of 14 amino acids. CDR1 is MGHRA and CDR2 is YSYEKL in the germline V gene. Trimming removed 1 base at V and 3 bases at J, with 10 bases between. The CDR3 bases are TGCGCCAGCAGCCAAGTGTCCAGAAACTACGAGCAGTACTTC. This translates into CASSQVSRNYEQYF.

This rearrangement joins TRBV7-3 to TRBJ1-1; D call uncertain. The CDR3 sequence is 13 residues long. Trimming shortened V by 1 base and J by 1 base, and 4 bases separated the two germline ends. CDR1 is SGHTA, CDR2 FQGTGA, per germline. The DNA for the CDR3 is TGTGCCAGCAGCTTAAATCAGAACACTGAAGCTTTCTTT. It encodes CASSLNQNTEAFF.

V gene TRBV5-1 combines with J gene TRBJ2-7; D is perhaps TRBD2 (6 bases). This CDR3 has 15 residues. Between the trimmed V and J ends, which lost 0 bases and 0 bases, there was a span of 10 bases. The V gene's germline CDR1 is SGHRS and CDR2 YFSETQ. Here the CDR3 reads CASSLVVADSYEQYF. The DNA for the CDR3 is TGCGCCAGCAGCTTGGTGGTAGCGGACTCCTACGAGCAGTACTTC.